The present entry profiles one TCR beta chain with its context. This sample stems from a study of identical twins. In TCRdb, the 5' RACE reads were re-called with MiXCR into one record per CDR3 protein. The table has roughly 770,000 distinct CDR3 sequences, roughly 18% seen once. This sample also belongs to another study, concerning T cells expressing NK-cell markers.

Sequenced: PBMCs. The clonotype was recovered from a young woman in good health.

The CDR3 protein is CASSVGPNSHIQYF. The CDR3 DNA reads as TGTGCCAGCAGCGTAGGGCCGAATAGCCACATTCAGTACTTC. The chain carries TRBV9 and TRBJ2-4; D is unresolved. Trimming took off 0 bases at V and 8 bases at J, with 12 bases between the two ends. Germline lookup yields CDR1 SGDLS and CDR2 YYNGEE. The CDR3 sequence is 14 residues long.